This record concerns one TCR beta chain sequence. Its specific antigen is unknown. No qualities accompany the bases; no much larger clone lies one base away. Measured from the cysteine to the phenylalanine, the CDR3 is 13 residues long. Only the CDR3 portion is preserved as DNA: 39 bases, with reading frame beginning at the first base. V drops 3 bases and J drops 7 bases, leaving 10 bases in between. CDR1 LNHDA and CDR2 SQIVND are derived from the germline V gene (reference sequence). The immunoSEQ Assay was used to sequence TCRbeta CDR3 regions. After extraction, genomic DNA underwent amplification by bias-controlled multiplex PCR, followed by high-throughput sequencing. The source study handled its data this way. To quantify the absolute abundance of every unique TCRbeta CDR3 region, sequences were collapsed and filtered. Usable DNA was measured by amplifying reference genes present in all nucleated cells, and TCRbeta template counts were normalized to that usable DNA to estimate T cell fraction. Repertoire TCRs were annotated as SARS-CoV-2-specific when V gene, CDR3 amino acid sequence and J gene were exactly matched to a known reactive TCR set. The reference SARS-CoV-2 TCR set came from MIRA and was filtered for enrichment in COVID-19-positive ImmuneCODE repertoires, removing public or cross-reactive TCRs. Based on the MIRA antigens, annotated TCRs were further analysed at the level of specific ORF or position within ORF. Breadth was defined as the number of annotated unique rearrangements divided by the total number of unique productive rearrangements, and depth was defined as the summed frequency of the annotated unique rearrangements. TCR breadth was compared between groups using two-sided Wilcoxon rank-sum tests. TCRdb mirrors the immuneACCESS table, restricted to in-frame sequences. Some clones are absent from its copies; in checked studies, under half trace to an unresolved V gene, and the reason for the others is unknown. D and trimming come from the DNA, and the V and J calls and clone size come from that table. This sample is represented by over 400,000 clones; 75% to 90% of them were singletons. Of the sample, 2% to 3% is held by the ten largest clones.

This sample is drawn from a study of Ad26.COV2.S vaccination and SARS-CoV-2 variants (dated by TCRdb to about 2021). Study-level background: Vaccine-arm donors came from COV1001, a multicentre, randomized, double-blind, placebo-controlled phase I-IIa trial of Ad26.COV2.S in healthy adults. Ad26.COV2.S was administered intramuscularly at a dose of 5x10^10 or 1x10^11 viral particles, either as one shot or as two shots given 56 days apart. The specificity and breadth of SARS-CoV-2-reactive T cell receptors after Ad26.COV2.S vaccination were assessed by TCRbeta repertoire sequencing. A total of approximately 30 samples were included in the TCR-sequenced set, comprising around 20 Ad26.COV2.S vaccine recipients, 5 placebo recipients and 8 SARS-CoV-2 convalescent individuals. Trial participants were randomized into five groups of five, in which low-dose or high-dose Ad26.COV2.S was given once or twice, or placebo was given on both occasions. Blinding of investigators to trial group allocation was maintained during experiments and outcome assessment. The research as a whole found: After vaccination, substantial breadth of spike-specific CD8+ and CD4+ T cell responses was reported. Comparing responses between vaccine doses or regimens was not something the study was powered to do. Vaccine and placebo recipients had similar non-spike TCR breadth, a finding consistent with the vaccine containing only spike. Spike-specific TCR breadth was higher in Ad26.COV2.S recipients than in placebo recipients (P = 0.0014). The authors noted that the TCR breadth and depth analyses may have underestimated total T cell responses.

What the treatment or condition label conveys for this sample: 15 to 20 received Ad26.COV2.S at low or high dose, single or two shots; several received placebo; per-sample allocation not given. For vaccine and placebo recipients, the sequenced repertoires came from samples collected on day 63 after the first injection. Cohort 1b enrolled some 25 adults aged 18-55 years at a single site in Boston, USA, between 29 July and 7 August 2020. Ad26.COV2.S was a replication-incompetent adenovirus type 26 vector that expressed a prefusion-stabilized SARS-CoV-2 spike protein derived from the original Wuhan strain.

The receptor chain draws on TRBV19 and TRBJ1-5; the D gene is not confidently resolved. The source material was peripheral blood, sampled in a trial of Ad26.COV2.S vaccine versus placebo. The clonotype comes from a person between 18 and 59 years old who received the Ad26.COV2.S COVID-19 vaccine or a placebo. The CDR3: CASSILSDQPQHF. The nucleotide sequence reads TGTGCCAGTAGTATCCTTAGTGACCAGCCCCAGCATTTT.